The 5 T cell receptor beta chains given below trace back to one sample, sequenced in a study of post-analysis software for immune sequencing data. Regarding the study as a whole: A few TRBV segments, TRBV5-6, TRBV5-1 and TRBV20-1 among them, were found more frequent in patients than controls.

The antigens for these receptors are not known. Unique-molecular-identifier-tagged TCR beta cDNA libraries were used. TCRdb reprocessed the PCR reads via MiXCR and lists one record per CDR3 protein. The repertoire holds approximately 660,000 distinct CDR3 sequences, with more than 50% as singletons. Material: blood. The receptor source for this set is a girl aged 2-15 years with multiple sclerosis.

The chain links TRBV18 to TRBJ1-2, with TRBD1 matching 7 bases. CDR1 is KGHSH, CDR2 LQKENI, per germline. Trimming cost V 6 bases and J 3 bases; bases outside gene matches: 13. This CDR3 spans 16 amino acids. The CDR3 here is CASSLNQGQDHYGYTF. In DNA, the CDR3 is TGTGCCAGCTCTCTCAACCAAGGACAGGATCACTATGGCTACACCTTC.

V is TRBV11-1 and J is TRBJ2-5, with D perhaps TRBD1 (6 bases). The CDR3 is 16 residues long. CDR1 and CDR2 (germline): SGHAT, FQDESV (reference sequence). Trimming stripped 6 bases from V and 11 bases from J, with 28 bases between. The CDR3 region has the DNA TGTGCCAGCAGTTTCCCGCCAGAACAGGGTCGTAATGAGCAGTACTTC. This sequence encodes CASSFPPEQGRNEQYF.

The V gene is TRBV6-5, the J gene TRBJ2-1; 11 nucleotides match TRBD2. The germline V gene encodes CDR1 MNHEY and CDR2 SVGAGI. This CDR3 spans 15 amino acids. The V and J ends lost 6 bases and 4 bases, in that order; junction bases with no gene match: 5. CDR3 nucleotides: TGTGCCAGCAGATTACTAGCGGGGGAGTACAATGAGCAGTTCTTC. Protein product: CASRLLAGEYNEQFF.

The chain links TRBV6-5 to TRBJ1-5; 8 positions match TRBD1. The CDR3 length is 15 residues. The germline gives CDR1 MNHEY, CDR2 SVGAGI. Unmatched junction bases numbered 7, after V lost 5 bases and J lost 4 bases. The DNA for the CDR3 is TGTGCCAGCAGTAGAGGGACAGGCAGAAATCAGCCCCAGCATTTT. Translation: CASSRGTGRNQPQHF.

This clonotype has only one observation. It is likely a read error, because the conserved phenylalanine at the end of the CDR3 is missing. This chain joins TRBV14 and TRBJ2-3, with 8 bases lining up with TRBD2. The germline V gene encodes CDR1 SGHDN and CDR2 FVKESK. J was trimmed by 1 base and V by 4 bases; bases with no gene match: 4. CDR3 size: 15 residues. The CDR3 protein is CASSRAGVGTDTQYL. CDR3 sequence (DNA): TGTGCCAGCAGCCGAGCGGGAGTCGGCACAGATACGCAGTATTTG.